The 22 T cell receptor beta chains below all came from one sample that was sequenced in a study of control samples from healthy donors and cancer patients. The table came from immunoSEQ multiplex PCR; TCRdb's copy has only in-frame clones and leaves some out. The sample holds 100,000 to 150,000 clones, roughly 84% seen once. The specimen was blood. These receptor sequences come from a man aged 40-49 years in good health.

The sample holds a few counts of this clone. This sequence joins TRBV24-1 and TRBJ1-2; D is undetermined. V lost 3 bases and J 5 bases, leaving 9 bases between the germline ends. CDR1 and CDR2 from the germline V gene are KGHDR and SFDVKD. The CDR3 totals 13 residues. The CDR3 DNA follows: TGTGCCACCAGTGATGCGGATTCATATGGCTACACCTTC. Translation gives CATSDADSYGYTF.

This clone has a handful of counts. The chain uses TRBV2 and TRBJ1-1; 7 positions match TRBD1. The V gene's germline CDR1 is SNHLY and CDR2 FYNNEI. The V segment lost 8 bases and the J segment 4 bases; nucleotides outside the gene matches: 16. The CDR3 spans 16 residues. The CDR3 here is CASAHTKDRVSTEAFF. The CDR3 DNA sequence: TGTGCCAGCGCCCATACCAAAGACAGGGTCAGCACTGAAGCTTTCTTT.

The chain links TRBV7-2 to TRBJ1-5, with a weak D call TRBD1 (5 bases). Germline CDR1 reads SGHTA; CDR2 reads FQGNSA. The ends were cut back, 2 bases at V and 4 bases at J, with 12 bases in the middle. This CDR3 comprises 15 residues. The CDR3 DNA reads TGTGCCAGCAGCTTAACGGGGGATCGGAATCAGCCCCAGCATTTT. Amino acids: CASSLTGDRNQPQHF. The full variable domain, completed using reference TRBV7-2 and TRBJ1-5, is GAGVSQSPSNKVTEKGKDVELRCDPISGHTALYWYRQSLGQGLEFLIYFQGNSAPDKSGLPSDRFSAERTGGSVSTLTIQRTQQEDSAVYLCASSLTGDRNQPQHFGDGTRLSIL.

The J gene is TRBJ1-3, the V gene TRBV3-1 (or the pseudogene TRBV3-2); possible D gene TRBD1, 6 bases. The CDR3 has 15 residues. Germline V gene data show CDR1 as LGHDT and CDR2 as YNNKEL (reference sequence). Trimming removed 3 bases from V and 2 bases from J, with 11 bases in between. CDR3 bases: TGTGCCAGCAGCCAGGGGTCAGGGGCTGGAAACACCATATATTTT. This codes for CASSQGSGAGNTIYF.

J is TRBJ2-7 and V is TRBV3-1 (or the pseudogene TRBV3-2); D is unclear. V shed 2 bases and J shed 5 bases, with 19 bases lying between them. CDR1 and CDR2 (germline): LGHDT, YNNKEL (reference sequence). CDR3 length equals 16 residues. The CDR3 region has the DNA TGTGCCAGCAGCCAACATGTCCCCCTCAAGGGCCACGAGCAGTACTTC. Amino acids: CASSQHVPLKGHEQYF.

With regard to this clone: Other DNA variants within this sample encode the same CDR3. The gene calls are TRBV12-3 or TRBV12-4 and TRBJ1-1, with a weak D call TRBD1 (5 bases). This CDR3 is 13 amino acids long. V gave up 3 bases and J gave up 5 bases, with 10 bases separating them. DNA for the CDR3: TGTGCCAGCAGTTTGAGGGAGGGGACTGAAGCTTTCTTT. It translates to CASSLREGTEAFF.

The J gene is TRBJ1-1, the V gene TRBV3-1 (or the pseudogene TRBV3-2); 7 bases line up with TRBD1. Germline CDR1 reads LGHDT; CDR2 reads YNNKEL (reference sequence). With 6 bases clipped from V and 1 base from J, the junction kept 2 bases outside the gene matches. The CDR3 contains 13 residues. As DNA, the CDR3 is TGTGCCAGCAGGGACAGGTCGAACACTGAAGCTTTCTTT. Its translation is CASRDRSNTEAFF.

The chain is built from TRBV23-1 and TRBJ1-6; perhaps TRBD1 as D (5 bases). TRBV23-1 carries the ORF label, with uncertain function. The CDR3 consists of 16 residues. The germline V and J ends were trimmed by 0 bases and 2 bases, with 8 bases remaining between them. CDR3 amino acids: CASSQSVGAYNSPLHF. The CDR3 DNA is TGCGCCAGCAGTCAATCGGTAGGGGCCTATAATTCACCCCTCCACTTT.

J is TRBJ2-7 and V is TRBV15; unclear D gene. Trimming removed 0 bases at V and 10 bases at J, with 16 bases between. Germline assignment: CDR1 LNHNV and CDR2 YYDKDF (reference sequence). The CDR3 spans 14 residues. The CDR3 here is CATSRDADGEGQYF. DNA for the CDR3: TGTGCCACCAGCAGAGATGCGGACGGAGAAGGTCAGTACTTC.

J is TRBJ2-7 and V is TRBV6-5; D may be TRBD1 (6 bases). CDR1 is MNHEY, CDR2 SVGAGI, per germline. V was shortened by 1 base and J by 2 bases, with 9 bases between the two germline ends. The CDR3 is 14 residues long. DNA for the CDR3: TGTGCCAGCAGTTACTATCCAGGGGCCTACGAGCAGTACTTC. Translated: CASSYYPGAYEQYF.

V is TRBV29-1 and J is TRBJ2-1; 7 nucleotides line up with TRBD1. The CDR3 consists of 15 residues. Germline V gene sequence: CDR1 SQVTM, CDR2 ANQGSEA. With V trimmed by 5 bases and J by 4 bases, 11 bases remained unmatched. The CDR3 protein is CSVIPGGTPYNEQFF. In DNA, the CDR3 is TGCAGCGTTATTCCAGGGGGAACGCCTTACAATGAGCAGTTCTTC.

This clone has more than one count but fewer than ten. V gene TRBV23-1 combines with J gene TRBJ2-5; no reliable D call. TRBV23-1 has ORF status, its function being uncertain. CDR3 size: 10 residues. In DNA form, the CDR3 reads TGCCGTTTCCGAAAAGAGACCCAGTACTTC. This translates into CRFRKETQYF.

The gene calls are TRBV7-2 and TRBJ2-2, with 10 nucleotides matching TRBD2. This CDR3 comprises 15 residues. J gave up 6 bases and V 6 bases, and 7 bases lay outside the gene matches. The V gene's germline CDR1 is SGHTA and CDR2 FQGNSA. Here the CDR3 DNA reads TGTGCCAGCAGTCCTAGCGGGGGTCGTTCCGGGGAGCTGTTTTTT. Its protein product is CASSPSGGRSGELFF.

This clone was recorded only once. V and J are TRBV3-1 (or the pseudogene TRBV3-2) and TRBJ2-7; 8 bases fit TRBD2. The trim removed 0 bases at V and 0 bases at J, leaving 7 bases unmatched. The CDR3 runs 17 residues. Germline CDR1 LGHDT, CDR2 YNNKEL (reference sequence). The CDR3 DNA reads TGTGCCAGCAGCCAAGATAGGGCCGGGGGGGCCTCCTACGAGCAGTACTTC. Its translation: CASSQDRAGGASYEQYF.

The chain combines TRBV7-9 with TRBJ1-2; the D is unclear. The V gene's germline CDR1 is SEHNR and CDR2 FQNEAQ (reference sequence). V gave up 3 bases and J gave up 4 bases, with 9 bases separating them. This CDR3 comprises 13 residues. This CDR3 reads CASSFRESYGYTF. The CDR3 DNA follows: TGTGCCAGCAGCTTTAGGGAGAGCTATGGCTACACCTTC.

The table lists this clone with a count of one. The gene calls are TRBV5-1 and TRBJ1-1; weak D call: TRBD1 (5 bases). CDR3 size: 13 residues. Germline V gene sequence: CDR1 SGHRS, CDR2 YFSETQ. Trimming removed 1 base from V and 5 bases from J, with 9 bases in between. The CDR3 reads CASSLNRMTEAFF. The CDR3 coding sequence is TGCGCCAGCAGCTTGAACAGGATGACTGAAGCTTTCTTT.

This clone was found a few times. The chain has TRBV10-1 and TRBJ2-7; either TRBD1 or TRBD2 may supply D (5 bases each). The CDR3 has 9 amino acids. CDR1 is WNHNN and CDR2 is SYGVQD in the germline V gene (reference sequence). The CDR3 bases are TGCGAAGGAATGGGGGTTGAGTACTTC. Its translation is CEGMGVEYF.

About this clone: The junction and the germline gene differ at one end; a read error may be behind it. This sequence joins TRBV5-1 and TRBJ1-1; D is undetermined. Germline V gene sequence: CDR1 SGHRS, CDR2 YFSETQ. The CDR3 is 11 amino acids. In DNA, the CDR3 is TGCGTCAGCAGCTTAGGGTACGAAGCTTTCTTT. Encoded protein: CVSSLGYEAFF.

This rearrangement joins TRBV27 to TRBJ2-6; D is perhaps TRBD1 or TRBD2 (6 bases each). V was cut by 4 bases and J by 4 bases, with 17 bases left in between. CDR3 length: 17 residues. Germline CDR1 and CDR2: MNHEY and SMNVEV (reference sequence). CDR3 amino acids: CASSSYRGASGANVLTF. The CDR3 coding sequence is TGTGCCAGCAGTTCCTATAGGGGGGCTTCAGGGGCCAACGTCCTGACTTTC.

CDR3 nucleotide sequence: TGTGCCAGCACCCAGGGTCCTAGGGGAGAGGTTAATGGCTACACCTTC. Translated, it gives CASTQGPRGEVNGYTF. The chain couples TRBV3-1 (or the pseudogene TRBV3-2) to TRBJ1-2, with a weak D call TRBD1 (5 bases). Looked up from germline, CDR1 is LGHDT and CDR2 is YNNKEL (reference sequence). This CDR3 is built from 16 residues. Trimming removed 7 bases at V and 6 bases at J, with 24 bases between.

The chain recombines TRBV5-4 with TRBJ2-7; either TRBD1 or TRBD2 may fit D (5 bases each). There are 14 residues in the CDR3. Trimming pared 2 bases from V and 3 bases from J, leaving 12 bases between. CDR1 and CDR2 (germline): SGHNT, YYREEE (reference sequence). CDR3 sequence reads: CASSLSGPDYEQYF. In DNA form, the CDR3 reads TGTGCCAGCAGCTTATCGGGGCCAGACTACGAGCAGTACTTC.

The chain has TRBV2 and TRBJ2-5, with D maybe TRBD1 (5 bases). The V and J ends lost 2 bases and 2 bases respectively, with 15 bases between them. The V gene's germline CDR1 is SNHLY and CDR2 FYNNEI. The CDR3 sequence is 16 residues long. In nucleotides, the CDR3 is TGTGCCAGCAGTGAATCTTTAATCAGGGATCAAGAGACCCAGTACTTC. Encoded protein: CASSESLIRDQETQYF.